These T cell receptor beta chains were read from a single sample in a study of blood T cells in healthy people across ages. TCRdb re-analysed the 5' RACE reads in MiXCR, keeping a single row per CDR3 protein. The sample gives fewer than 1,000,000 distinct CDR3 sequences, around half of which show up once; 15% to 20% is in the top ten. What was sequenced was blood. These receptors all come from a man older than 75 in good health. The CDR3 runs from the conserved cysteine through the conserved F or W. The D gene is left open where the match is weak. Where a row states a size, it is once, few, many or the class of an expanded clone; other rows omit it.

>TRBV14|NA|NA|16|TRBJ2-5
TGTGCCAGCAGCCGGACCGGGACACCTAGGGAAGAGACCCAGTACTTC
CASSRTGTPREETQYF
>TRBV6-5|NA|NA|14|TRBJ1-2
TGTGCCAGCAGTTACTCAGGAGGCCGCTATGGCTACACCTTC
CASSYSGGRYGYTF
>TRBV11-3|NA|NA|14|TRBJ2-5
TGTGCCAGCAGCTTAGGGGGAGCGGTCAATGAGCAGTACTTC
CASSLGGAVNEQYF
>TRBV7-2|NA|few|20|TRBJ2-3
TGTGCCAGCAGACCGATGACAGGGAGGTTTTCCCCCGCACGCACAGATACGCAGTATTTT
CASRPMTGRFSPARTDTQYF
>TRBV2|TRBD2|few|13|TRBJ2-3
TGTGCCAGCAGAGCGGGACGGAGAGATACGCAGTATTTT
CASRAGRRDTQYF
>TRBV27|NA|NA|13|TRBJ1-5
TGTGCCAGCGGAAAAGGGTTCAATCAGCCCCAGCATTTT
CASGKGFNQPQHF
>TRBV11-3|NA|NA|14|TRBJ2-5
TGTGTCAGCAGCTTGGGGGGGGCGCAGGAGACCCAGTACTTC
CVSSLGGAQETQYF
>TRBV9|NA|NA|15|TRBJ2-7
TGTGCCAGCAGCGAGGAGGACAACCTCTCCTACGAGCAGTACTTC
CASSEEDNLSYEQYF
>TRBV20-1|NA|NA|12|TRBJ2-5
TGCAGTCCTACCGGGACTGGGGGCTCCCAGTACTTC
CSPTGTGGSQYF
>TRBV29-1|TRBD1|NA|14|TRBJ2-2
TGCAGCGTTGGACAGGGGGCCGGCACCGGGGAGCTGTTTTTT
CSVGQGAGTGELFF
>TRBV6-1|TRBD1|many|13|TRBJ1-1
TGTGCCAGCGGACAGGGCCAGGGCACTGAAGCTTTCTTT
CASGQGQGTEAFF
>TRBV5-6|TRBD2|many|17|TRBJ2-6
TGTGCCAGCAGCTTGGGACTAGCGGGATATGGGGCCAACGTCCTGACTTTC
CASSLGLAGYGANVLTF
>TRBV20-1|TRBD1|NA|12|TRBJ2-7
TGCAGTGCCCGACAGGGGGCATACGAGCAGTACTTC
CSARQGAYEQYF
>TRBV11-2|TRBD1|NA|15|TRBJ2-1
TGTGCCAGCAGCTTAGTAGTGGACAGGGTCAATGAGCAGTTCTTC
CASSLVVDRVNEQFF
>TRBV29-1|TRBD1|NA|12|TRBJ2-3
TGCAGCGACAGGGGGAGCACAGATACGCAGTATTTT
CSDRGSTDTQYF
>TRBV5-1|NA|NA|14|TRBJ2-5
TGCGCCAGCAGCTTGACAGGGCCCCTAGAGACCCAGTACTTC
CASSLTGPLETQYF
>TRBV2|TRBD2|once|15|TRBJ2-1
TGTGCCAGCAGTGATTGGAGCGGGAAGGTCAATGAGCAGTTCTTC
CASSDWSGKVNEQFF
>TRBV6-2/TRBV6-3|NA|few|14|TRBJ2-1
TGTGCCAGCAGTTACGTGGGAGATCCCAATGAGCAGTTCTTC
CASSYVGDPNEQFF
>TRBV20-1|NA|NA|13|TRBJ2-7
TGCAGTCTCGGACTCGCCAAATACAATGAGCAGTACTTC
CSLGLAKYNEQYF
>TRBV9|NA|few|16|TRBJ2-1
TGTGCCAGCAGCGTAGTCGGGGCAGCCACTTACAATGAGCAGTTCTTC
CASSVVGAATYNEQFF
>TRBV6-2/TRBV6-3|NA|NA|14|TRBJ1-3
TGTGCCAACCCGCGACCTTCCTCTGGAAACACCATATATTTT
CANPRPSSGNTIYF
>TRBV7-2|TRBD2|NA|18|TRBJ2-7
TGTGCCAGCAGCTCGGGACTAGCGAGAGGTCCTGGGTCGGGCGAGCAGTACTTC
CASSSGLARGPGSGEQYF
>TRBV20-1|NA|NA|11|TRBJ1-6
TGCAGTGCTAGGTGGGATTCACCCCTCCACTTT
CSARWDSPLHF
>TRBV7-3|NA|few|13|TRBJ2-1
TGTGCCAGCAGCTTAAACAGGGTCCATGAGCAGTTCTTC
CASSLNRVHEQFF
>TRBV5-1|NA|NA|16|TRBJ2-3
TGCGCCAGCAGCTCCGGGACTTCTCCTAGCACAGATACGCAGTATTTT
CASSSGTSPSTDTQYF
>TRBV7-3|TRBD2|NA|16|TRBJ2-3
TGTGCCAGCAGCTTAAACAGCGGGAGGGTTGGAGATACGCAGTATTTT
CASSLNSGRVGDTQYF
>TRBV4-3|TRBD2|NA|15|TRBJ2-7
TGCGCCAGCAACCAGATCGTTAGCGGGATCTACGAGCAGTACTTC
CASNQIVSGIYEQYF
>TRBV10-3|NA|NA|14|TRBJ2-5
TGTGCCATCAGTGAGTCTCAGGGCGCAGAGACCCAGTACTTC
CAISESQGAETQYF
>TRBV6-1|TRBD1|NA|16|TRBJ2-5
TGTGCCAGCAGTGAAGTGGACAGGGCATGGGGAGAGACCCAGTACTTC
CASSEVDRAWGETQYF
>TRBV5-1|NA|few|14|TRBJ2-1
TGCGCCAGCAGCAAGGACACCCAGTTAAATGAGCAGTTCTTC
CASSKDTQLNEQFF
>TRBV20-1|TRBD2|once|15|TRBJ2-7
TGCAGTGCTCAGGAGGGGACTAGCGTATCGGAAGAGCAGTACTTC
CSAQEGTSVSEEQYF
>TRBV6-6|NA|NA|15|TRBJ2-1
TGTGCCAGCAGTTTCACCCGGGACACAAACAATGAGCAGTTCTTC
CASSFTRDTNNEQFF
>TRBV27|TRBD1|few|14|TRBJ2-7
TGTGCCAGCAGGGGAATGACAGGGAACTACGAGCAGTACTTC
CASRGMTGNYEQYF
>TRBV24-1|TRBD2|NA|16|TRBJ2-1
TGTGCCACCGGACTAGCGGAGGACCTCTCCTACAATGAGCAGTTCTTC
CATGLAEDLSYNEQFF
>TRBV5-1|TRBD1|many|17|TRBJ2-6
TGCGCCAGCAGCATCGATCAGGGGGCTTCAGGGGCCAACGTCCTGACTTTC
CASSIDQGASGANVLTF
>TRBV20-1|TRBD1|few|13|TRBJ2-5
TGCAGTGCCAGGACAGGGTTCCAAGAGACCCAGTACTTC
CSARTGFQETQYF
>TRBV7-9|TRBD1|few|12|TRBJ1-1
TGTGCCAGCGGGGACAGGGATACTGAAGCTTTCTTT
CASGDRDTEAFF
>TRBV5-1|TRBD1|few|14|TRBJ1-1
TGCGCCAGCAGGTCCACAGGGGAGAACACTGAAGCTTTCTTT
CASRSTGENTEAFF
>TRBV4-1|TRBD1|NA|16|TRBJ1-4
TGCGCCAGCAGCCGAGATTCAACAGGGGTTAATGAAAAACTGTTTTTT
CASSRDSTGVNEKLFF
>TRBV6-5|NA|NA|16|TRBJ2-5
TGTGCCAGCAGTTACGCTAACGGGAGAGCGGAAGAGACCCAGTACTTC
CASSYANGRAEETQYF
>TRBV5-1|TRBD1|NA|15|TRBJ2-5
TGCGCCAGCAGCTCGGGACAGCAGTACCAAGAGACCCAGTACTTC
CASSSGQQYQETQYF
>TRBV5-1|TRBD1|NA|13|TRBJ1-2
TGCGCCAGCAGTGAACAGGGGATCTATGGCTACACCTTC
CASSEQGIYGYTF
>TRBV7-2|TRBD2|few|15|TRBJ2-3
TGTGCCAGCAGCTTAGTGGCGGGAGGGGCAGATACGCAGTATTTT
CASSLVAGGADTQYF
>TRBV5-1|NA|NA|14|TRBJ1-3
TGCGCCGGCAGCCAGGGGAGCTCTGGAAACACCATATATTTT
CAGSQGSSGNTIYF
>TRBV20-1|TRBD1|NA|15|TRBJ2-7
TGCAGTGCCGTTCCCGGGACAGATCCTATGGATGAGCAGTACTTC
CSAVPGTDPMDEQYF
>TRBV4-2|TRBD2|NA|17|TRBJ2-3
TGTGCCAGCAGCTTAGGGGTTGGCGGGGGGGCCACAGATACGCAGTATTTT
CASSLGVGGGATDTQYF
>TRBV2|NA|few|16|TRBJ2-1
TGTGCCAGCAGATCCAGGGGCCGCAGCTCCTACAATGAGCAGTTCTTC
CASRSRGRSSYNEQFF
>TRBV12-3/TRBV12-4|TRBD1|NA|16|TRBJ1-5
TGTGCCAGCAGGACCGGGACAGGGGGAAGCAATCAGCCCCAGCATTTT
CASRTGTGGSNQPQHF
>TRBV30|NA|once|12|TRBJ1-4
TGTGCCTGGGGACCCGGAGAGGAAAAACTGTTTTTT
CAWGPGEEKLFF
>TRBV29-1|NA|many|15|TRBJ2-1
TGCAGCGCTGGGGACGCCGGGAACAGCCTCAATGAGCAGTTCTTC
CSAGDAGNSLNEQFF
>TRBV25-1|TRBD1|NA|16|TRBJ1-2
TGTGCCAGCAGTGATCCTGGGACAGGGTCTTCCTATGGCTACACCTTC
CASSDPGTGSSYGYTF
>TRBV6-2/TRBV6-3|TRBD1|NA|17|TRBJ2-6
TGTGCCAGCAGTTACCTTGGGACAGGGGTCGGGGCCAACGTCCTGACTTTC
CASSYLGTGVGANVLTF